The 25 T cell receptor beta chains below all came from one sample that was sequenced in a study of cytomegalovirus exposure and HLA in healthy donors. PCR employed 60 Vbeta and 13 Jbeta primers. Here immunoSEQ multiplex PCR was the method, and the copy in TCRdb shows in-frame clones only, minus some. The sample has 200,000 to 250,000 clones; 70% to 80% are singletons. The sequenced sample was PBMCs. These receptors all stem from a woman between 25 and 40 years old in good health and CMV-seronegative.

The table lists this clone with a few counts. CDR3 amino acids: CASSLHGPGNTIYF. CDR3 in DNA: TGTGCCAGCAGTTTGCACGGTCCTGGAAACACCATATATTTT. This chain uses TRBV27 with TRBJ1-3, with D hard to call. With 3 bases removed from V and 2 bases from J, the gap between germline ends came to 8 bases. The CDR3 runs to 14 residues. Germline V CDR1 and CDR2: MNHEY, SMNVEV (reference sequence).

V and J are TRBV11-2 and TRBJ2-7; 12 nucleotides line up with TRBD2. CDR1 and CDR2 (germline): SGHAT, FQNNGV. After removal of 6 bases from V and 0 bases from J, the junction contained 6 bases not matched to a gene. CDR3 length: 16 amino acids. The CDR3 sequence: CASRQTSGGFSYEQYF. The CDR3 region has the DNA TGTGCCAGCAGACAAACTAGCGGGGGGTTCTCCTACGAGCAGTACTTC.

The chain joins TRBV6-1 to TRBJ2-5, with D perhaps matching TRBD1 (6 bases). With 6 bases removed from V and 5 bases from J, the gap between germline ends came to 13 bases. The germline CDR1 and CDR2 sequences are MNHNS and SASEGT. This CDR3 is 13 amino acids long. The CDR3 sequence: CASRYTGSETQYF. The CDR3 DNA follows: TGTGCCAGCAGGTACACAGGGTCGGAGACCCAGTACTTC.

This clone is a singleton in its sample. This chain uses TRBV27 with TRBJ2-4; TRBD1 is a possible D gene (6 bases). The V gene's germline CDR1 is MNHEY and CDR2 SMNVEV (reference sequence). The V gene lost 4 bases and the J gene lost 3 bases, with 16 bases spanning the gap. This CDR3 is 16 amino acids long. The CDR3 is CASSSTQGLGKNIQYF. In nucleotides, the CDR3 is TGTGCCAGCAGTTCTACCCAGGGGTTGGGCAAAAACATTCAGTACTTC.

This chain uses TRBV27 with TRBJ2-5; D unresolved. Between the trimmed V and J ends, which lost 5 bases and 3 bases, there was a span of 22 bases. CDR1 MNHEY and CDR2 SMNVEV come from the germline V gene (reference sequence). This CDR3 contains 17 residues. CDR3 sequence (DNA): TGTGCCAGCAGTATATTTTCAAGACACCCACTGAAAGAGACCCAGTACTTC. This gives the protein CASSIFSRHPLKETQYF.

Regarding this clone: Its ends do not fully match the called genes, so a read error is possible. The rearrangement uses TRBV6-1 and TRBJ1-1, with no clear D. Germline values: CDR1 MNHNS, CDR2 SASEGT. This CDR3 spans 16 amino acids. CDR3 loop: CAISEVPGRMNTEAFF. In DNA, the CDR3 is TGTGCCATCAGTGAGGTCCCGGGTAGGATGAACACTGAAGCTTTCTTT.

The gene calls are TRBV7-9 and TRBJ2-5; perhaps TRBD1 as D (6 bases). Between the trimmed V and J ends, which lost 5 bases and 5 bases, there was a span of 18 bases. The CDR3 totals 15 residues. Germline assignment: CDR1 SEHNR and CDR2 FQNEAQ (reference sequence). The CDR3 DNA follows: TGTGCCAGCAGCCTCAGGACAGTTGTGGACGAGACCCAGTACTTC. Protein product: CASSLRTVVDETQYF.

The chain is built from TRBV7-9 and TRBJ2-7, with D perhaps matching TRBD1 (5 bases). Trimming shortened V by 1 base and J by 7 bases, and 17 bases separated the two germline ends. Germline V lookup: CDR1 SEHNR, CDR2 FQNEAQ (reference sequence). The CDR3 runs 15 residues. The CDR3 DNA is TGTGCCAGCAGCTTAGGAAGGACGGATACAGGAGAGCAGTACTTC. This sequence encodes CASSLGRTDTGEQYF.

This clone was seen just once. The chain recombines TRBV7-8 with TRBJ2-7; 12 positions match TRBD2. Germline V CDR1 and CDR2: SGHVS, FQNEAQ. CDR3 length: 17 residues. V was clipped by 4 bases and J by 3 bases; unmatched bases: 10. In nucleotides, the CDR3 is TGTGCCAGCAGCTCACTAGCGGGGGGCCAAGGAATCTACGAGCAGTACTTC. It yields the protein CASSSLAGGQGIYEQYF.

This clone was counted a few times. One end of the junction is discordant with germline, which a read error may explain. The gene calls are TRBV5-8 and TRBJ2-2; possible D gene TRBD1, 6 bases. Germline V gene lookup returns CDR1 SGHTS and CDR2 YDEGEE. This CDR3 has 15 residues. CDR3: CASSVEGGNTGELFF. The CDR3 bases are TGCGCCAGCAGCGTGGAAGGGGGGAACACCGGGGAGCTGTTTTTT.

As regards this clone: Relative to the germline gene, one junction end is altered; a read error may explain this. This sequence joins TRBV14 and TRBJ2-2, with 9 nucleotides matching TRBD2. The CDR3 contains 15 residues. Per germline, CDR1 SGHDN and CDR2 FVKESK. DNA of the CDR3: TGTGCCGGCAGGGTAGCGGGAGCAAGCACCGGGGAGCTGTTTTTT. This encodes CAGRVAGASTGELFF.

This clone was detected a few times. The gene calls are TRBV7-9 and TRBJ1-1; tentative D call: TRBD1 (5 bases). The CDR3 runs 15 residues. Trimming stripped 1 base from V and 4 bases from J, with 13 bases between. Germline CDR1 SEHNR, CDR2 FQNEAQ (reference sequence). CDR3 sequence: CASSLGLGGGTEAFF. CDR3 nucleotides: TGTGCCAGCAGCTTAGGGTTGGGCGGGGGCACTGAAGCTTTCTTT.

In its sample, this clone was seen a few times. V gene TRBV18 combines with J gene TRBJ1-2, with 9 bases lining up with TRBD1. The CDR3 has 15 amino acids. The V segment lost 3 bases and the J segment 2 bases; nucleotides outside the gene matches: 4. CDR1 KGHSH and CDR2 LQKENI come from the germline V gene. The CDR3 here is CASSPGQGWNYGYTF. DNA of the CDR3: TGTGCCAGCTCACCGGGACAGGGATGGAACTATGGCTACACCTTC.

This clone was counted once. The CDR3 DNA is TGTGCCAGCAGCTTCTATCTAGCGGGCTCCCAAGAGACCCAGTACTTC. Encoded protein: CASSFYLAGSQETQYF. J is TRBJ2-5 and V is TRBV7-9; 8 bases are a match to TRBD2. CDR1 and CDR2 (germline): SEHNR, FQNEAQ (reference sequence). J gave up 1 base and V 3 bases, and 7 bases lay outside the gene matches. This CDR3 is built from 16 residues. The variable domain in full, with the rest retrieved from reference TRBV7-9 and TRBJ2-5, is DTGVSQNPRHKITKRGQNVTFRCDPISEHNRLYWYRQTLGQGPEFLTYFQNEAQLEKSRLLSDRFSAERPKGSFSTLEIQRTEQGDSAMYLCASSFYLAGSQETQYFGPGTRLLVL.

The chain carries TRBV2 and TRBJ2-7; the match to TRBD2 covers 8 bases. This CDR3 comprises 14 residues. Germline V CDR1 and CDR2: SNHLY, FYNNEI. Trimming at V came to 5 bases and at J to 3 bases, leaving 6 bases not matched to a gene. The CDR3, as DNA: TGTGCCAGCAGTACCGGACTAGCTTTCTACGAGCAGTACTTC. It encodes CASSTGLAFYEQYF.

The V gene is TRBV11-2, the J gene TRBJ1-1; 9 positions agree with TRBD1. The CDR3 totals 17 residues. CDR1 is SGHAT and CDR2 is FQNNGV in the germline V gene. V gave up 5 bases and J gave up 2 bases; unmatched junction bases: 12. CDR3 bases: TGTGCCAGCAGCCCTTGGACAGGGGTGACCTCAAACACTGAAGCTTTCTTT. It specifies CASSPWTGVTSNTEAFF.

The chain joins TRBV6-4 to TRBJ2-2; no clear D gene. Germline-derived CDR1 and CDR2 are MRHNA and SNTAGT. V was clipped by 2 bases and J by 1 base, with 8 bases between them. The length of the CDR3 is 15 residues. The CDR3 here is CASSDLAGNTGELFF. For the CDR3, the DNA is TGTGCCAGCAGTGACCTGGCAGGGAACACCGGGGAGCTGTTTTTT.

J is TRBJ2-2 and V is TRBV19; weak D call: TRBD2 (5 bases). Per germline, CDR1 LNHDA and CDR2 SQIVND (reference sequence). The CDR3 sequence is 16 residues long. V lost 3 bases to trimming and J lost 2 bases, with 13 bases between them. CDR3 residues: CASSIRGLGNTGELFF. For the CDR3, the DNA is TGTGCCAGTAGTATCCGAGGACTGGGAAACACCGGGGAGCTGTTTTTT.

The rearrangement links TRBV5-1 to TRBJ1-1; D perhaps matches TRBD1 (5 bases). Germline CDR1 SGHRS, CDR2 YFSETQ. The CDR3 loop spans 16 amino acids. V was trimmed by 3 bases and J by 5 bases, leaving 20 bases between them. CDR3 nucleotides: TGCGCCAGCAGCTGGGGACTCTACGGGTTCAAGACTGAAGCTTTCTTT. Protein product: CASSWGLYGFKTEAFF. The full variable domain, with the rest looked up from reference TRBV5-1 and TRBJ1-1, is KAGVTQTPRYLIKTRGQQVTLSCSPISGHRSVSWYQQTPGQGLQFLFEYFSETQRNKGNFPGRFSGRQFSNSRSEMNVSTLELGDSALYLCASSWGLYGFKTEAFFGQGTRLTVV.

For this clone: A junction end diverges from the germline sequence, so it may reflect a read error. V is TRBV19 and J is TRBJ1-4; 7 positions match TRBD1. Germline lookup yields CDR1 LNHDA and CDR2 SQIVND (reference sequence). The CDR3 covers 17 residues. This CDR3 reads CDSSIGGAWLTNEKLFF. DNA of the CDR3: TGTGACAGTAGTATAGGGGGCGCATGGCTGACTAATGAAAAACTGTTTTTT.

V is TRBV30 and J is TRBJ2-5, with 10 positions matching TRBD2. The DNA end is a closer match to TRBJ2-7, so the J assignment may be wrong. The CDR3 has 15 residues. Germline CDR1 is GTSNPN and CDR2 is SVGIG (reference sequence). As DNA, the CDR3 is TGTGCCTGGAGTCCTCCGGGACTAGCGCCCTACGAGCAGTACTTC. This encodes CAWSPPGLAPYEQYF.

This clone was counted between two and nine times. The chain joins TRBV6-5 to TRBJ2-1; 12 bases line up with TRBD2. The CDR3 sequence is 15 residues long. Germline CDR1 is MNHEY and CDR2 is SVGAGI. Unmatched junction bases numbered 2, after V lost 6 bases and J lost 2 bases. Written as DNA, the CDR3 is TGTGCCAGCAGCAGGACTAGCGGGACCTACAATGAGCAGTTCTTC. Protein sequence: CASSRTSGTYNEQFF.

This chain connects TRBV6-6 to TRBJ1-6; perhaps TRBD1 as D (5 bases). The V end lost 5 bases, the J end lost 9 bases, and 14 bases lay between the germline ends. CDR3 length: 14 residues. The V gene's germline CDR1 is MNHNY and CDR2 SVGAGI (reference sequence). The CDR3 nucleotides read TGTGCCAGCAGTAGGTCTGCGGGGGGTTCACCCCTCCACTTT. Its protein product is CASSRSAGGSPLHF.

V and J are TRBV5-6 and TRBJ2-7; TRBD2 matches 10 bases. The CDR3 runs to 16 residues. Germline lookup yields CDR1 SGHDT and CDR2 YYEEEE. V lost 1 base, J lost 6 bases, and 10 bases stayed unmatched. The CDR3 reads CASSLYGGLAGVEQYF. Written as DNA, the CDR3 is TGTGCCAGCAGCTTGTATGGCGGTCTAGCGGGAGTCGAGCAGTACTTC.

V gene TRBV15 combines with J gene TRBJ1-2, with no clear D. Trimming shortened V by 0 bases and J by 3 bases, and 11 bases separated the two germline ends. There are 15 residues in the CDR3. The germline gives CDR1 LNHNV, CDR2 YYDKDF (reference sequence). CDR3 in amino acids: CATSRDPGRDYGYTF. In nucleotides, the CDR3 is TGTGCCACCAGCAGAGATCCGGGGAGGGACTATGGCTACACCTTC.